This entry lists 30 T cell receptor beta chains sequenced from one sample in a study of blood T cell repertoires in COVID-19. The table came from immunoSEQ multiplex PCR; TCRdb's copy has only in-frame clones and leaves some out. Of 250,000 to 300,000 clones in the sample, around 90% were seen once. Input material: PBMCs or T cells enriched from blood (not recorded which). The source of these receptors is a woman in her thirties or forties with acute COVID-19.

V usage is TRBV19 and J usage is TRBJ2-1; 8 bases align to TRBD2. The CDR3 is 14 amino acids. CDR1 is LNHDA and CDR2 is SQIVND in the germline V gene (reference sequence). After removal of 10 bases from V and 4 bases from J, the junction contained 9 bases not matched to a gene. The CDR3 reads CATRTSTFYNEQFF. The CDR3 bases are TGTGCCACCCGGACTAGCACCTTTTACAATGAGCAGTTCTTC.

The chain combines TRBV7-2 with TRBJ2-1, with D possibly matching TRBD2 (5 bases). V gave up 1 base and J gave up 10 bases, with 14 bases separating them. CDR1 SGHTA and CDR2 FQGNSA come from the germline V gene. The CDR3 sequence is 14 residues long. The CDR3 is CASSLVVSGPEQFF. The DNA of the CDR3 is TGTGCCAGCAGCTTAGTAGTGAGCGGCCCCGAGCAGTTCTTC.

The rearrangement uses TRBV19 and TRBJ1-5; tentative D call: TRBD1 (5 bases). Germline CDR1 LNHDA, CDR2 SQIVND (reference sequence). CDR3 length equals 16 residues. V gave up 5 bases and J gave up 0 bases, with 14 bases separating them. The CDR3 DNA reads TGTGCCAGTAGTTACTGGGGCGGCTATAGCAATCAGCCCCAGCATTTT. This codes for CASSYWGGYSNQPQHF.

The rearrangement uses TRBV7-2 and TRBJ2-2; 11 positions agree with TRBD2. V shed 2 bases and J 4 bases; nucleotides not matched to a gene: 6. In germline, CDR1 is SGHTA, CDR2 FQGNSA. The CDR3 sequence is 17 residues long. The CDR3 DNA reads TGTGCCAGCAGCTTACGCGCAACTAGCGGGGGCACCGGGGAGCTGTTTTTT. Protein product: CASSLRATSGGTGELFF.

For the CDR3, the DNA is TGTGCCTGGAGTCAAGGGGACAGGGGGCAATACTTC. It specifies CAWSQGDRGQYF. The chain combines TRBV30 with TRBJ2-5; 12 nucleotides align to TRBD1. Germline CDR1 and CDR2: GTSNPN and SVGIG (reference sequence). The V segment lost 2 bases and the J segment 14 bases; nucleotides outside the gene matches: 6. This CDR3 contains 12 residues. Together with reference TRBV30 and TRBJ2-5, the CDR3 gives the full variable domain: SQTIHQWPATLVQPVGSPLSLECTVEGTSNPNLYWYRQAAGRGLQLLFYSVGIGQISSEVPQNLSASRPQDRQFILSSKKLLLSDSGFYLCAWSQGDRGQYFGPGTRLLVL.

The chain is built from TRBV18 and TRBJ2-1, with TRBD1 matching over 12 bases. This CDR3 spans 17 amino acids. Per germline, CDR1 KGHSH and CDR2 LQKENI. The V gene end was trimmed by 4 bases and the J gene end by 7 bases; junction bases not matched to a gene: 11. This CDR3 reads CASSRPAGTGGWNEQFF. CDR3 DNA sequence: TGTGCCAGCTCACGCCCCGCCGGGACAGGGGGCTGGAATGAGCAGTTCTTC.

The CDR3 coding sequence is TGTGCCAGCAGCTTACAGAACAGGGGACTGAACACTGAAGCTTTCTTT. Amino acid sequence: CASSLQNRGLNTEAFF. The chain recombines TRBV7-3 with TRBJ1-1; TRBD1 matches 7 bases. Germline loops: CDR1 SGHTA, CDR2 FQGTGA. Losses at the gene ends were 2 bases for V and 0 bases for J; bases not matched to a gene: 6. This CDR3 has 16 amino acids. Based on the CDR3 plus reference TRBV7-3 and TRBJ1-1, the full variable domain is GAGVSQTPSNKVTEKGKYVELRCDPISGHTALYWYRQSLGQGPEFLIYFQGTGAADDSGLPNDRFFAVRPEGSVSTLKIQRTERGDSAVYLCASSLQNRGLNTEAFFGQGTRLTVV.

The gene calls are TRBV2 and TRBJ1-1, with D maybe TRBD1 (5 bases). The V end was cut by 6 bases, the J end by 0 bases, with 8 bases between. Germline assignment: CDR1 SNHLY and CDR2 FYNNEI. This CDR3 has 13 residues. The CDR3 bases are TGTGCCAGCAGGAAGGGGTTGAACACTGAAGCTTTCTTT. Its translation: CASRKGLNTEAFF.

The CDR3 bases are TGTGCCAGAAGCTACTTAGGACTAGCGGGGACGAACACCGGGGAGCTGTTTTTT. Translating it yields CARSYLGLAGTNTGELFF. The V and J genes are TRBV5-3 and TRBJ2-2, with TRBD2 matching 12 bases. TRBV5-3 is placed among ORFs of uncertain function. V lost 3 bases, J lost 0 bases, and 6 bases stayed unmatched. CDR3 length: 18 residues.

The J gene is TRBJ2-3, the V gene TRBV9; D gene ambiguous. Germline CDR1 and CDR2: SGDLS and YYNGEE. The V and J ends lost 4 bases and 6 bases respectively, with 12 bases between them. This CDR3 is built from 13 residues. The CDR3 spells CASSPMSADTQYF. The CDR3 DNA reads TGTGCCAGCAGCCCTATGAGTGCGGATACGCAGTATTTT.

On this clone itself: Other DNA sequences in this sample translate to the same CDR3. The J gene is TRBJ2-7, the V gene TRBV9; 10 positions match TRBD1. Germline CDR1 reads SGDLS; CDR2 reads YYNGEE. Trimming took 0 bases from V and 4 from J; bases not matched to a gene: 1. This CDR3 has 14 amino acids. CDR3 in DNA: TGTGCCAGCAGCGTAGGACAGGGGGCTTACGAGCAGTACTTC. The encoded protein is CASSVGQGAYEQYF. Using reference TRBV9 and TRBJ2-7 for the parts outside the CDR3, the full variable domain is DSGVTQTPKHLITATGQRVTLRCSPRSGDLSVYWYQQSLDQGLQFLIQYYNGEERAKGNILERFSAQQFPDLHSELNLSSLELGDSALYFCASSVGQGAYEQYFGPGTRLTVT.

The chain links TRBV28 to TRBJ2-2, with no clear D. The CDR3 is made up of 13 amino acids. CDR1 is MDHEN and CDR2 is SYDVKM in the germline V gene. Between the trimmed V and J ends, which lost 2 bases and 7 bases, there was a span of 8 bases. The CDR3 here is CASSLEHHGELFF. CDR3 coding DNA: TGTGCCAGCAGTTTAGAACACCACGGGGAGCTGTTTTTT.

The chain couples TRBV7-3 to TRBJ1-2, with no clear D. The CDR3 covers 12 residues. Germline CDR1 reads SGHTA; CDR2 reads FQGTGA. The germline V and J ends were trimmed by 5 bases and 13 bases, with 17 bases remaining between them. CDR3 DNA: TGTGCCAGCAGCGCCCCCCCTCGGGAGCTCACCTTC. This gives the protein CASSAPPRELTF.

The J gene is TRBJ1-1, the V gene TRBV28, with TRBD1 identical over 7 bases. The J segment lost 5 bases and the V segment lost 4 bases, leaving 4 bases of the junction unmatched. CDR1 and CDR2 from the germline V gene are MDHEN and SYDVKM. The CDR3 spans 13 residues. In nucleotides, the CDR3 is TGTGCCAGCAGTTCGACAGGGCCAACTGAAGCTTTCTTT. This translates into CASSSTGPTEAFF.

This chain links TRBV7-2 with TRBJ2-3, with 14 bases that match TRBD2. V was pared by 3 bases and J by 4 bases, with 0 bases of the junction left unmatched. The CDR3 covers 15 residues. Germline CDR1 SGHTA, CDR2 FQGNSA. This CDR3 is CASSLTSGGADTQYF. The CDR3, as DNA: TGTGCCAGCAGCTTGACTAGCGGGGGGGCAGATACGCAGTATTTT.

This clone was counted between two and nine times. The genes are TRBV19 and TRBJ1-2, with TRBD1 matching over 11 bases. Germline CDR1 reads LNHDA; CDR2 reads SQIVND (reference sequence). The CDR3 has 15 amino acids. J lost 7 bases, V lost 5 bases, and 9 bases had no gene match. The CDR3 loop is CASSSGGQGARGYTF. CDR3 sequence (DNA): TGTGCCAGTAGTTCCGGAGGACAGGGGGCGCGTGGCTACACCTTC.

The chain employs TRBV27 and TRBJ2-1; 14 nucleotides align to TRBD2. J was trimmed by 5 bases and V by 7 bases; bases with no gene match: 13. This CDR3 contains 18 residues. Germline V lookup: CDR1 MNHEY, CDR2 SMNVEV (reference sequence). CDR3 bases: TGTGCCAGCACCCGACTAGCGGGAGGGCCCCCGACAGACAATGAGCAGTTCTTC. Protein product: CASTRLAGGPPTDNEQFF.

The J gene is TRBJ1-1, the V gene TRBV12-5, with a tentative D call TRBD1 (5 bases). Trimming took 5 bases from V and 1 from J, leaving 11 bases between them. This CDR3 spans 14 amino acids. Germline CDR1 and CDR2: LGHNT and FRNRAP. CDR3 DNA: TGTGCTAGTGGTCCTCGCGGGGCGAACACTGAAGCTTTCTTT. Translating gives CASGPRGANTEAFF.

V gene TRBV4-2 combines with J gene TRBJ1-5, with D uncertain. Germline V gene sequence: CDR1 LGHNA, CDR2 YNFKEQ. This CDR3 has 16 residues. The ends were cut back, 0 bases at V and 2 bases at J, with 11 bases in the middle. The CDR3 region has the DNA TGTGCCAGCAGCCAAGATCCCCAGGATCGCAATCAGCCCCAGCATTTT. Protein product: CASSQDPQDRNQPQHF.

This sequence joins TRBV28 and TRBJ2-7; tentatively, D is TRBD1 (6 bases). Per the germline V gene, CDR1 is MDHEN and CDR2 is SYDVKM. The CDR3 extends over 15 amino acids. V lost 4 bases and J lost 5, with 18 bases in between. CDR3 nucleotide sequence: TGTGCCAGCAGTTATTCGACGACAGGCGTCCACGAGCAGTACTTC. This gives the protein CASSYSTTGVHEQYF.

The chain is built from TRBV5-4 and TRBJ2-5, with D possibly matching TRBD2 (7 bases). V lost 4 bases, J lost 2 bases, and 18 bases lay in between. The CDR3 consists of 16 residues. The germline CDR1 and CDR2 sequences are SGHNT and YYREEE (reference sequence). DNA for the CDR3: TGTGCCAGCAGCCCTGCCCTGAGGGGGGGTCAAGAGACCCAGTACTTC. This gives the protein CASSPALRGGQETQYF.

This clone showed up just once. The chain carries TRBV2 and TRBJ1-6; D remains unclear. Trimming removed 3 bases at V and 6 bases at J, with 12 bases between. This CDR3 region has 15 residues. Germline CDR1 reads SNHLY; CDR2 reads FYNNEI. The CDR3 DNA reads TGTGCCAGCAGTGAGGGGAGACCCATTAATTCACCCCTCCACTTT. Residues: CASSEGRPINSPLHF.

This chain uses TRBV6-6 with TRBJ2-4, with no clear D. CDR3 length: 15 residues. Germline V gene lookup returns CDR1 MNHNY and CDR2 SVGAGI (reference sequence). V lost 4 bases and J lost 3, with 13 bases in between. The CDR3, as DNA: TGTGCCAGCAGTTCGTACGACTTCAACAAAAACATTCAGTACTTC. It specifies CASSSYDFNKNIQYF.

V usage is TRBV6-5 and J usage is TRBJ1-2; no clear D gene. From germline, CDR1 is MNHEY and CDR2 SVGAGI. The length of the CDR3 is 14 residues. Trimming took 7 bases from V and 4 from J, leaving 16 bases between them. As DNA, the CDR3 is TGTGCCAGCACCACTCTCCCGCGCGGCTATGGCTACACCTTC. Translated, it gives CASTTLPRGYGYTF.

The genes are TRBV6-5 and TRBJ2-7, with D perhaps TRBD1 (6 bases). The CDR3 has 14 residues. V was clipped by 4 bases and J by 0 bases, with 10 bases between them. Germline V gene data show CDR1 as MNHEY and CDR2 as SVGAGI. The CDR3: CASSSWTVSYEQYF. CDR3 coding DNA: TGTGCCAGCAGTTCTTGGACAGTCTCCTACGAGCAGTACTTC.

The V call is TRBV7-3, the J call TRBJ2-7; weak D call: TRBD1 (6 bases). Trimming left V 2 bases short and J 2 bases short, with 13 bases between. This CDR3 has 15 amino acids. The germline V gene has CDR1 SGHTA and CDR2 FQGTGA. The CDR3 protein is CASSLGTPGPYEQYF. The CDR3 DNA sequence: TGTGCCAGCAGCTTAGGGACACCGGGGCCCTACGAGCAGTACTTC.

The V gene is TRBV6-5, the J gene TRBJ1-2; TRBD1 might be the D (6 bases). The V end was cut by 6 bases, the J end by 5 bases, with 13 bases between. CDR3 length equals 13 residues. Germline V gene data show CDR1 as MNHEY and CDR2 as SVGAGI. The CDR3 sequence is CASSRDRSYGYTF. In DNA form, the CDR3 reads TGTGCCAGCAGCCGCGACAGGTCTTATGGCTACACCTTC.

The V gene is TRBV6-5, the J gene TRBJ2-3; 10 bases fit TRBD2. With 8 bases clipped from V and 1 base from J, the junction kept 6 bases outside the gene matches. Germline CDR1 reads MNHEY; CDR2 reads SVGAGI. The CDR3 runs 15 residues. The CDR3 region has the DNA TGTGCCAGCCGTCCCGGGACTAGCGGCACAGATACGCAGTATTTT. Translating gives CASRPGTSGTDTQYF.

This chain links TRBV27 with TRBJ2-1; 7 bases are a match to TRBD2. This CDR3 has 15 amino acids. J was trimmed by 6 bases and V by 4 bases; bases with no gene match: 9. Germline values: CDR1 MNHEY, CDR2 SMNVEV (reference sequence). CDR3 protein: CASSYERGGSNEQFF. The CDR3 DNA reads as TGTGCCAGCAGTTATGAGCGGGGCGGGAGCAATGAGCAGTTCTTC.

CDR3 residues: CAISDRGLSYNEQFF. The CDR3 nucleotides read TGTGCCATCAGTGACCGGGGGTTATCCTACAATGAGCAGTTCTTC. The rearrangement links TRBV10-3 to TRBJ2-1, with D maybe TRBD2 (6 bases). Germline-derived CDR1 and CDR2 are ENHRY and SYGVKD. The CDR3 covers 15 residues. Trimming took 3 bases from V and 1 from J, leaving 10 bases between them.